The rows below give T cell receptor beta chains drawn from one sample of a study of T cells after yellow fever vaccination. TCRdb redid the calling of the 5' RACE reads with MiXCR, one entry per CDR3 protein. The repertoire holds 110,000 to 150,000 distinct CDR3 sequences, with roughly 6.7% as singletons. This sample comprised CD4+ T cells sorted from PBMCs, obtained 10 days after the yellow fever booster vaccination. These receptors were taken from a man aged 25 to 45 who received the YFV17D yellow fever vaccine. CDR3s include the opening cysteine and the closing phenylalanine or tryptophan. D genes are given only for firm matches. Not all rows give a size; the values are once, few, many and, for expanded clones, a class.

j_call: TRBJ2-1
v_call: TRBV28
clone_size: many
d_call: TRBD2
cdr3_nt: TGTGCCAGCAGCCGCCCAGGCGCGGGAGGGAACAATGAGCAGTTCTTC
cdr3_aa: CASSRPGAGGNNEQFF

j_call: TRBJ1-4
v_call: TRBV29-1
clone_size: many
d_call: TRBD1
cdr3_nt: TGCAGCGCGGGACAGGCAACTAATGAAAAACTGTTTTTT
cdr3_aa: CSAGQATNEKLFF

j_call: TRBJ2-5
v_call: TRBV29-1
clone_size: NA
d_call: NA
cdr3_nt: TGCAGCACGAGAACATTGGTGGAGACCCAGTACTTC
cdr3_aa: CSTRTLVETQYF

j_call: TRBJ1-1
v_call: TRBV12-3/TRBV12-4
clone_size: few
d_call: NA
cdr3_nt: TGTGCCAGCACCCCTGACGGCCGGGGGGGGGAAGCTTTCTTT
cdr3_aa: CASTPDGRGGEAFF

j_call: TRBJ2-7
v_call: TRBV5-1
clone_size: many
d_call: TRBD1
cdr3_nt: TGCGCCAGCAGCAACCGCCGGGACAGGTTTGAGCAGTACTTC
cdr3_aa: CASSNRRDRFEQYF

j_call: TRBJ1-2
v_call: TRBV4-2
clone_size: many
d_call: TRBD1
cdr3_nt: TGTGCCAGCAGCCCCACTGGGGGGGGACAGACCTATGGCTACACCTTC
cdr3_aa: CASSPTGGGQTYGYTF

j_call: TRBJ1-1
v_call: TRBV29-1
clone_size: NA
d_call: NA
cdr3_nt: TGCAGCGTCTCATGGGCCGGAAGGACTGAAGCTTTCTTT
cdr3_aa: CSVSWAGRTEAFF

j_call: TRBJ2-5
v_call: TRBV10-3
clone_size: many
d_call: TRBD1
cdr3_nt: TGTGCCATCAGTGCAGGACAGGGACAAGAGACCCAGTACTTC
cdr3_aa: CAISAGQGQETQYF

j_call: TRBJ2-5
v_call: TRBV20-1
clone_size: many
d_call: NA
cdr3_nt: TGCAGTGCTAGAGCGGATCAAGAGACCCAGTACTTC
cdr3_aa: CSARADQETQYF

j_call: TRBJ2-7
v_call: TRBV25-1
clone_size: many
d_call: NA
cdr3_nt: TGTGCCAGCAGTCCCCAGGGATTCGGGCGGCACGAGCAGTACTTC
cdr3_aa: CASSPQGFGRHEQYF

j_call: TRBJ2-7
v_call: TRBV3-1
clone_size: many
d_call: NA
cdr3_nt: TGTGCCAGCAGCCAACGCGATGGGGCGGGGGCTTACTTC
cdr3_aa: CASSQRDGAGAYF

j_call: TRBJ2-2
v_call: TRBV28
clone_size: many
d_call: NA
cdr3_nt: TGTGCCAGCAGAACGACAGGGAACACCGGGGAGCTGTTTTTT
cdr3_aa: CASRTTGNTGELFF

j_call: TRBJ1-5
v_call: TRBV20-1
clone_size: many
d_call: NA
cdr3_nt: TGCAGTGCTAGAGATCGATTTGTCAATCAGCCCCAGCATTTT
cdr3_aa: CSARDRFVNQPQHF

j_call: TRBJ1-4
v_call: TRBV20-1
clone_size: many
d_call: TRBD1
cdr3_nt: TGCAGTGCCCACCAGACAGGGAGGTTTGAAAAACTGTTTTTT
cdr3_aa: CSAHQTGRFEKLFF

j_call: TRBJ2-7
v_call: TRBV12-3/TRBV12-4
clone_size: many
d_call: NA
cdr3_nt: TGTGCCAGCAGTTCCCGTGAGGCTAGTTTCTACGAGCAGTACTTC
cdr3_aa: CASSSREASFYEQYF

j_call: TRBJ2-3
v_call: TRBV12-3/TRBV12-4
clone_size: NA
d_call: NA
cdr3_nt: TGTACCTTCTGGGGTGTGGCGCCCCGGTCAGATACGCAGTATTTT
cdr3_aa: CTFWGVAPRSDTQYF

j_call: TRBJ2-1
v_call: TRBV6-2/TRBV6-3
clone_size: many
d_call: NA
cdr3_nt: TGTGCCAGCACCAACCGGGACGGGATTTCCAATGAGCAGTTCTTC
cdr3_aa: CASTNRDGISNEQFF

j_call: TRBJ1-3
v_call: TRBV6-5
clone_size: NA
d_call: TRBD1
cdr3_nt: TGTGCCAGCAGGGCGGGGACAGCCTTCTCTGGAAACACCATATATTTT
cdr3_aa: CASRAGTAFSGNTIYF

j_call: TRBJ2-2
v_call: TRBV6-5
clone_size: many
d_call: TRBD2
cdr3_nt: TGTGCCAGCAGTTACCGGCTAGCGGGAGTCACCGGGGAGCTGTTTTTT
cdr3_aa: CASSYRLAGVTGELFF

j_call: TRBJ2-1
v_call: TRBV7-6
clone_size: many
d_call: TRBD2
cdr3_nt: TGTGCCAGCAGCACATTAGCGGGTTACAATGAGCAGTTCTTC
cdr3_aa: CASSTLAGYNEQFF

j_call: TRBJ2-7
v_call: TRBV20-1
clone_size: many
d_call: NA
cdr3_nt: TGCAGTGCAAGCGCCCCCGGGCACGTCTACGAGCAGTACTTC
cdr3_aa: CSASAPGHVYEQYF

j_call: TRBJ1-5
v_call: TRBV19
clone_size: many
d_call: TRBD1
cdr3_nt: TGTGCCAGTAGTGGGACAGGGTTTCAGCCCCAGCATTTT
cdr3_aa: CASSGTGFQPQHF

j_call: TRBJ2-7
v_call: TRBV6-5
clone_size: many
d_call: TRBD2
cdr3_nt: TGTGCCAGCAGTTACCCCGGGGGGAGTTCCAACTCCTACGAGCAGTACTTC
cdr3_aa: CASSYPGGSSNSYEQYF

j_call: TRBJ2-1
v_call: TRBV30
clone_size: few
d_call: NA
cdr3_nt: TGTGCCTGGGCCCTCGTTGGGAGCACCTACAATGAGCAGTTCTTC
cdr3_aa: CAWALVGSTYNEQFF

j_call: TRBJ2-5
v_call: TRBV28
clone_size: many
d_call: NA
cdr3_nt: TGTGCCAGCAGTTTCACCGGGTTGATAGAGACCCAGTACTTC
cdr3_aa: CASSFTGLIETQYF

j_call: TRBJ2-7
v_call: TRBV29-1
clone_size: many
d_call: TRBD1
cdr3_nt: TGCAGCGTTGAAGATCGAGGGACAGGGGTCGAGCAGTACTTC
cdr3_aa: CSVEDRGTGVEQYF

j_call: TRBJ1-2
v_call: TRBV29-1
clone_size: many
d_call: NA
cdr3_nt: TGCAGCGCTTGGGAGGGCGGGAGCTACACCTTC
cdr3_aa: CSAWEGGSYTF

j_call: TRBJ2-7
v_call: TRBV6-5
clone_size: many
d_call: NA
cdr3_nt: TGTGCCAGCAGTTACGATGGGCAACCCTACGAGCAGTACTTC
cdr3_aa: CASSYDGQPYEQYF

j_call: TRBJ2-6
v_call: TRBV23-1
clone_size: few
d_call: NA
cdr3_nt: TGCGCCAGCACCCTCCGGAGCTCTGGGGCCAACGTCCTGACTTTC
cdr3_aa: CASTLRSSGANVLTF

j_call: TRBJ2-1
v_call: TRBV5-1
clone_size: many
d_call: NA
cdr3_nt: TGCGCCAGCAGCCTCTTAGGACCGACTGTGGGCTATGAGCAGTTCTTC
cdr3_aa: CASSLLGPTVGYEQFF

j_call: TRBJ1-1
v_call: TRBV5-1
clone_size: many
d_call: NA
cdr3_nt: TGCGCCAGCAGCTCAATAGACGGGAACACTGAAGCTTTCTTT
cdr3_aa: CASSSIDGNTEAFF

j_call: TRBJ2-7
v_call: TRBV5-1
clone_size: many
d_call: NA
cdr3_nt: TGCGCCAGCAGCCGAGAAAGCTCAGGGATGGACGAGCAGTACTTC
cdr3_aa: CASSRESSGMDEQYF

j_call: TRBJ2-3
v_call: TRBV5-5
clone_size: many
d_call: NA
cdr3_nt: TGTGCCAGCAACCCGGGAGAAACGGATACGCAGTATTTT
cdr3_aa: CASNPGETDTQYF

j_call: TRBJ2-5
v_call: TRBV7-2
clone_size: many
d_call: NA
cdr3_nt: TGTGCCAGTAGCCGCCCCGGTGTTCTACAAGAGACCCAGTACTTC
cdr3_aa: CASSRPGVLQETQYF

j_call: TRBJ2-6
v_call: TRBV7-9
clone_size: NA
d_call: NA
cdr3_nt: TGTGCCAGCAGCCCCGCCCGGAGTGGGGCCAACGTCCTGACTTTC
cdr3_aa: CASSPARSGANVLTF

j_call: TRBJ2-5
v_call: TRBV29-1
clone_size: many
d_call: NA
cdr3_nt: TGCAGCGCCTGGGACCGCCAAGAGACCCAGTACTTC
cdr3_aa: CSAWDRQETQYF

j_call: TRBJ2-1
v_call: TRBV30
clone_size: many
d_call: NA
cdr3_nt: TGTGCCTGGAGTAAAGTTGCTAGGGGCGATGAGCAGTTCTTC
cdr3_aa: CAWSKVARGDEQFF

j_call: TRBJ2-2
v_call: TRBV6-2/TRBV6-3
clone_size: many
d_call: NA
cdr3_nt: TGTGCCAGCACCCAAGCGGTTTACACCGGGGAGCTGTTTTTT
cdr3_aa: CASTQAVYTGELFF

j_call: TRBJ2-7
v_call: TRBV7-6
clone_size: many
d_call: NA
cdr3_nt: TGTGCCAGCAGCTTAGAAGGGCCCGGAGAGCAGTACTTC
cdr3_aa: CASSLEGPGEQYF

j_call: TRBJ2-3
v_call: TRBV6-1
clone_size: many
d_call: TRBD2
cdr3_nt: TGTGCCAGCAGTGTGACTAGCGGGACGACCACAGATACGCAGTATTTT
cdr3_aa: CASSVTSGTTTDTQYF

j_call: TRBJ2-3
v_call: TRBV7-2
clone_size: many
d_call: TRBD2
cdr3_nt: TGTGCCAGCAGCTCCCCAGCGGGGGATCCCACAGATACGCAGTATTTT
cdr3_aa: CASSSPAGDPTDTQYF

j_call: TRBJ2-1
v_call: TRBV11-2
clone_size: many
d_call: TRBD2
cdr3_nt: TGTGCCAGCAGCTCCCGGACTAGCGGGAGAGGCGCCTACAATGAGCAGTTCTTC
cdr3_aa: CASSSRTSGRGAYNEQFF

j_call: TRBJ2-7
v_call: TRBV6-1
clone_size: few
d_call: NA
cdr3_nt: TGTGCCAGCAGTCCCCCCGAAGGCGGCCTTCGGTACGAGCAGTACTTC
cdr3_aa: CASSPPEGGLRYEQYF

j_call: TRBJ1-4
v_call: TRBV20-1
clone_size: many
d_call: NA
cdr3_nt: TGCAGTGTCAGGGCGGGGGTTAATGAAAAACTGTTTTTT
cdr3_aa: CSVRAGVNEKLFF

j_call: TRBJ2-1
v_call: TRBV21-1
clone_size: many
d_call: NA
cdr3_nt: TGTGCCAGCAGCAAGAGGCAGGTAGACAATGAGCAGTTCTTC
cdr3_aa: CASSKRQVDNEQFF

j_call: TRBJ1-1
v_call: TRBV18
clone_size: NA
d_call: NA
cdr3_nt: TGTGCCAGCTCACCAGGAATAGAGGGAGCTTTCTTT
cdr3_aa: CASSPGIEGAFF

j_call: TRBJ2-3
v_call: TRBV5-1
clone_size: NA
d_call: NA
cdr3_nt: TGCGCCAGCAGCTTGGACGCGGCCCTCGGCACAGATACGCAGTATTTT
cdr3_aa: CASSLDAALGTDTQYF

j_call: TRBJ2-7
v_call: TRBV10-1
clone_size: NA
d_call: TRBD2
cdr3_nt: TGCGCCATCAGTCCTGAGATACCGGGACTAGCGGGAGACGAGCAGTACTTC
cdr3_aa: CAISPEIPGLAGDEQYF

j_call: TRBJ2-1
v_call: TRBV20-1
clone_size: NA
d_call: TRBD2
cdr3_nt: TGCAGTGGAAGAATCAGGACTAGCGGCAACTACAATGAGCAGTTCTTC
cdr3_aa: CSGRIRTSGNYNEQFF

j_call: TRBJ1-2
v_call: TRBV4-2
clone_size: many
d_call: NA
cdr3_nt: TGTGCCAGCAGCCAAGAATCGGGACTGAATAACTATGGCTACACCTTC
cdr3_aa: CASSQESGLNNYGYTF

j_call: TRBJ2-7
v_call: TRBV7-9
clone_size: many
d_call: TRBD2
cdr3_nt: TGTGCCAGCAGCTTAGTACTAGCGGGAGGAGACGAGCAGTACTTC
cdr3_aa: CASSLVLAGGDEQYF